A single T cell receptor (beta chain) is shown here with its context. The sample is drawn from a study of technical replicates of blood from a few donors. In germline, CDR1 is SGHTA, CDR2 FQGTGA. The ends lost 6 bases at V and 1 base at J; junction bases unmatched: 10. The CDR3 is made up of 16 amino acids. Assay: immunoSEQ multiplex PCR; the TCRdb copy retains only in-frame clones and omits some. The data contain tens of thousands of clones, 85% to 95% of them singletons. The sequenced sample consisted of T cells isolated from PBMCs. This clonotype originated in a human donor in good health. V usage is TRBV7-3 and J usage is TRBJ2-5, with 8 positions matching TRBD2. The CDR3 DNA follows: TGTGCCAGCAGTTTTTCCGCGGGGGGACCCCAAGAGACCCAGTACTTC. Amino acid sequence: CASSFSAGGPQETQYF.